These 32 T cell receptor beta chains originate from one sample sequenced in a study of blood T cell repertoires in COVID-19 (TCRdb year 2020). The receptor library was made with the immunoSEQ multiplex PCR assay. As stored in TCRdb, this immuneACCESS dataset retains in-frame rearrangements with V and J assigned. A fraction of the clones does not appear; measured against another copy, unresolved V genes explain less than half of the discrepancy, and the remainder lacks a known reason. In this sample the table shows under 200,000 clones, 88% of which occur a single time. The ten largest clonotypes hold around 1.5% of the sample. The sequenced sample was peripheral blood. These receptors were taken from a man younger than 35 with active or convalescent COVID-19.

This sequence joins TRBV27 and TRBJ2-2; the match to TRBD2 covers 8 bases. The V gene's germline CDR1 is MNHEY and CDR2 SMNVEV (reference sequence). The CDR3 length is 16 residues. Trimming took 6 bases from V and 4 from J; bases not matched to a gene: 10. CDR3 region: CASREAGVTITGELFF. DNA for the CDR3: TGTGCCAGCAGGGAAGCGGGGGTCACTATCACCGGGGAGCTGTTTTTT.

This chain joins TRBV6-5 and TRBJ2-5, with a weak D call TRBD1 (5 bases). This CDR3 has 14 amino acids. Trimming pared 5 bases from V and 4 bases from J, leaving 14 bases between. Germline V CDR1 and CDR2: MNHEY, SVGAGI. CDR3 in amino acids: CASSPTDQGETQYF. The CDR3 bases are TGTGCCAGCAGTCCGACAGACCAGGGAGAGACCCAGTACTTC.

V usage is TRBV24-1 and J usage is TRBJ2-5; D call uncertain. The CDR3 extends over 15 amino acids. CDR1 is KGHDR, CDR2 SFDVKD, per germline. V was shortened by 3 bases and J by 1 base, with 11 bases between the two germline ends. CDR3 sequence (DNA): TGTGCCACCAGTGATCAGCGCCTAGTCCAAGAGACCCAGTACTTC. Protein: CATSDQRLVQETQYF.

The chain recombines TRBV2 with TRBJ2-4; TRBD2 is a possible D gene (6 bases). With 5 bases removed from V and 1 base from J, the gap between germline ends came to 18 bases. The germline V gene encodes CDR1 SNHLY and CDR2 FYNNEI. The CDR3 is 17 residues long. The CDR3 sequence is CASSQRRASVAKNIQYF. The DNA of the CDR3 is TGTGCCAGCAGTCAAAGGCGGGCTAGCGTTGCCAAAAACATTCAGTACTTC.

The CDR3 loop reads CASSFQGPVAQHF. CDR3 in DNA: TGTGCCAGCAGTTTTCAGGGGCCGGTGGCCCAGCATTTT. The chain carries TRBV6-2 or TRBV6-3 and TRBJ1-5, with D perhaps matching TRBD1 (6 bases). Deletions cut 4 bases from V and 11 bases from J, with 15 bases between. The V gene's germline CDR1 is MNHEY and CDR2 SVGEGT. This CDR3 is built from 13 residues.

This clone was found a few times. For the CDR3, the DNA is TGTGCCAGCAGCCCGGGACAAGCCAACACTGAAGCTTTCTTT. It translates to CASSPGQANTEAFF. This chain links TRBV9 with TRBJ1-1; D might be TRBD1 (6 bases). Germline loops: CDR1 SGDLS, CDR2 YYNGEE. With 4 bases removed from V and 2 bases from J, the gap between germline ends came to 12 bases. The CDR3 is 14 amino acids. Full variable domain (rest looked up from reference TRBV9 and TRBJ1-1): DSGVTQTPKHLITATGQRVTLRCSPRSGDLSVYWYQQSLDQGLQFLIQYYNGEERAKGNILERFSAQQFPDLHSELNLSSLELGDSALYFCASSPGQANTEAFFGQGTRLTVV.

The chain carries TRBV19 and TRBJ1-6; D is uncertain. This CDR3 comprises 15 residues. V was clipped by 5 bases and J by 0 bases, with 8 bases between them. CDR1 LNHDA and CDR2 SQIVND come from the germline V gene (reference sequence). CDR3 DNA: TGTGCCAGTAGTGTACAGAACTCCTATAATTCACCCCTCCACTTT. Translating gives CASSVQNSYNSPLHF.

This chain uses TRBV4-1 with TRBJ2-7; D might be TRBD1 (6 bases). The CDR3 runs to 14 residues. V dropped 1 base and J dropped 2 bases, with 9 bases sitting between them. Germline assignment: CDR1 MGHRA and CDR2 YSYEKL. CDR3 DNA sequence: TGCGCCAGCAGCCAAGCCAGGGGAACCTACGAGCAGTACTTC. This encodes CASSQARGTYEQYF.

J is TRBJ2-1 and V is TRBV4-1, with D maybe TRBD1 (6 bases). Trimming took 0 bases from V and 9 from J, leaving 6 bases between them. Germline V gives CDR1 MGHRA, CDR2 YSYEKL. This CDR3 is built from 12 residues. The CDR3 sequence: CASSQEGGEQFF. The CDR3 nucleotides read TGCGCCAGCAGCCAAGAAGGGGGTGAGCAGTTCTTC.

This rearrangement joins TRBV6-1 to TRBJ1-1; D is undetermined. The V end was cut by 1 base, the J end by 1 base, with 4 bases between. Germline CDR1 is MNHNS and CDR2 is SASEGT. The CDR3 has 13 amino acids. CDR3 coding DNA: TGTGCCAGCAGTGAAGGCGAGAACACTGAAGCTTTCTTT. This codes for CASSEGENTEAFF.

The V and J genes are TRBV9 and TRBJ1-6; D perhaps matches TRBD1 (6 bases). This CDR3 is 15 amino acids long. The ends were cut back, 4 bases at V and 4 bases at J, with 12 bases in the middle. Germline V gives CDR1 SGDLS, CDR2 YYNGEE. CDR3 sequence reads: CASSPETGYNSPLHF. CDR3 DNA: TGTGCCAGCAGCCCAGAGACAGGATATAATTCACCCCTCCACTTT.

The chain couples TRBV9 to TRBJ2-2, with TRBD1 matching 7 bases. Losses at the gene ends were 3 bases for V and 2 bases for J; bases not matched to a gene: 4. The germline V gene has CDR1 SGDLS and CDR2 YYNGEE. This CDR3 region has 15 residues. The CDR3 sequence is CASSAGQTNTGELFF. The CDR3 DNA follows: TGTGCCAGCAGCGCGGGACAGACCAACACCGGGGAGCTGTTTTTT.

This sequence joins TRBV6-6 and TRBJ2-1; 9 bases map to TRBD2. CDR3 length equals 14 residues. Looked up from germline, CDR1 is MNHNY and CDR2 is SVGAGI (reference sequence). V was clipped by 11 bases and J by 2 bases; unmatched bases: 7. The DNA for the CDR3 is TGTGCCGGGGGTAGCGGGAGCACCTACAATGAGCAGTTCTTC. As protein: CAGGSGSTYNEQFF.

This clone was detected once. CDR3 in amino acids: CASSGGVYGYTF. In nucleotides, the CDR3 is TGTGCCAGCAGTGGAGGAGTATATGGCTACACCTTC. V usage is TRBV25-1 and J usage is TRBJ1-2, with D unclear. The germline V gene has CDR1 MGHDK and CDR2 SYGVNS. The CDR3 consists of 12 residues. Trimming removed 4 bases from V and 5 bases from J, with 8 bases in between.

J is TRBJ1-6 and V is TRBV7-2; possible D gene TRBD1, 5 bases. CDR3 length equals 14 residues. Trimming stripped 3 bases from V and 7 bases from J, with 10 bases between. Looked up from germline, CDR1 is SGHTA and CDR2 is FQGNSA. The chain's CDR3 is CASSLGRANSPLHF. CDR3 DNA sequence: TGTGCCAGCAGCTTGGGCAGGGCGAATTCACCCCTCCACTTT.

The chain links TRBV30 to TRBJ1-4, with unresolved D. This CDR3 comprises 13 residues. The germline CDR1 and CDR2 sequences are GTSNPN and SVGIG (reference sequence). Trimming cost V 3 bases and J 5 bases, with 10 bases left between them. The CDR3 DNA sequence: TGTGCCTGGAGCCAGAACCAAAATGAAAAACTGTTTTTT. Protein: CAWSQNQNEKLFF. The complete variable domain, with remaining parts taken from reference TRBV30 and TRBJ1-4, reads SQTIHQWPATLVQPVGSPLSLECTVEGTSNPNLYWYRQAAGRGLQLLFYSVGIGQISSEVPQNLSASRPQDRQFILSSKKLLLSDSGFYLCAWSQNQNEKLFFGSGTQLSVL.

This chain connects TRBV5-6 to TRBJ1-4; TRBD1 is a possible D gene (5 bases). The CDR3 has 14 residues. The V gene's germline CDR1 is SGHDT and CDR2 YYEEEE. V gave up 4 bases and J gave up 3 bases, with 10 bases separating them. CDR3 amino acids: CASSQGYANEKLFF. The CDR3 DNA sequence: TGTGCCAGCAGCCAGGGTTATGCTAATGAAAAACTGTTTTTT.

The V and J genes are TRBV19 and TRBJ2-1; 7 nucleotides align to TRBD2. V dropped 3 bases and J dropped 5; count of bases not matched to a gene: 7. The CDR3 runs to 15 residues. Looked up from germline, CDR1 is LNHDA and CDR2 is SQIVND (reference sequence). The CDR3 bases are TGTGCCAGTAGTATGGGGGGGAGGGCCCACAATGAGCAGTTCTTC. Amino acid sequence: CASSMGGRAHNEQFF. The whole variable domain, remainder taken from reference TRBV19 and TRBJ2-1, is DGGITQSPKYLFRKEGQNVTLSCEQNLNHDAMYWYRQDPGQGLRLIYYSQIVNDFQKGDIAEGYSVSREKKESFPLTVTSAQKNPTAFYLCASSMGGRAHNEQFFGPGTRLTVL.

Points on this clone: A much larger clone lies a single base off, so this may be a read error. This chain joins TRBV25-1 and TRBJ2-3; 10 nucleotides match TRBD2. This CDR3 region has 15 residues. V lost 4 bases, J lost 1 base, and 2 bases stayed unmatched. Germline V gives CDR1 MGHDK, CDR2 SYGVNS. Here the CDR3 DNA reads TGTGCCAGCAGTGCCGGGACTAGCGGCACAGATACGCAGTATTTT. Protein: CASSAGTSGTDTQYF.

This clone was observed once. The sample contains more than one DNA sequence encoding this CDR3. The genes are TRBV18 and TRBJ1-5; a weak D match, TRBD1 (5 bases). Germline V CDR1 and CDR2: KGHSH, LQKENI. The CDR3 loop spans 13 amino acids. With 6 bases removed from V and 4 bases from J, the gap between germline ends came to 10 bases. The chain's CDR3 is CASSPDRNQPQHF. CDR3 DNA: TGTGCCAGCTCTCCCGACAGAAATCAGCCCCAGCATTTT.

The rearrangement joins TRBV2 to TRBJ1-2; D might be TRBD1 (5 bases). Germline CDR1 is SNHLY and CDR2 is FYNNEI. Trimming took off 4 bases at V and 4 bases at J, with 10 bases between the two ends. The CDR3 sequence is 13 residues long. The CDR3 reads CASSAGFSYGYTF. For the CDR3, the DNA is TGTGCCAGCAGTGCAGGGTTTAGCTATGGCTACACCTTC.

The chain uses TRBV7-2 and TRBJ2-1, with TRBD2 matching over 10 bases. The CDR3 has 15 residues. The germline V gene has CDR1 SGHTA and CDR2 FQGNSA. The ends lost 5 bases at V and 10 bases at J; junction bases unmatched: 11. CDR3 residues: CASSPAGGPSREQFF. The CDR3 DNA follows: TGTGCCAGCAGCCCAGCGGGAGGGCCGTCCAGAGAGCAGTTCTTC. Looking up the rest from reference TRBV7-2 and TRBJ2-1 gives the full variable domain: GAGVSQSPSNKVTEKGKDVELRCDPISGHTALYWYRQSLGQGLEFLIYFQGNSAPDKSGLPSDRFSAERTGGSVSTLTIQRTQQEDSAVYLCASSPAGGPSREQFFGPGTRLTVL.

The CDR3 sequence: CASSPQIRTSGRETQYF. CDR3 bases: TGTGCCAGCTCACCACAAATCAGGACTAGCGGGAGGGAGACCCAGTACTTC. V and J are TRBV18 and TRBJ2-5, with TRBD2 matching 14 bases. The CDR3 runs to 17 residues. The germline V gene has CDR1 KGHSH and CDR2 LQKENI. V trimming: 1 base; J trimming: 5 bases; junction bases outside the gene matches: 6.

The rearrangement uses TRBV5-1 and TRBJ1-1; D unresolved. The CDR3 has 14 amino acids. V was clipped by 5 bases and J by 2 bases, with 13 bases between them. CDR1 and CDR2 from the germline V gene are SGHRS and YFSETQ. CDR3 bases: TGCGCCAGCAGAACTCTATATAGTAACACTGAAGCTTTCTTT. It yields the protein CASRTLYSNTEAFF.

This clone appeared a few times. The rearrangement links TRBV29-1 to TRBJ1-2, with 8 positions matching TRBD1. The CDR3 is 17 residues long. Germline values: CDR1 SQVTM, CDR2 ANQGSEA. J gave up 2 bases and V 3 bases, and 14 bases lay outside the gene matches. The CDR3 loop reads CSVDFSLRTGSNYGYTF. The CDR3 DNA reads TGCAGCGTTGATTTTTCTCTAAGGACAGGGTCGAACTATGGCTACACCTTC.

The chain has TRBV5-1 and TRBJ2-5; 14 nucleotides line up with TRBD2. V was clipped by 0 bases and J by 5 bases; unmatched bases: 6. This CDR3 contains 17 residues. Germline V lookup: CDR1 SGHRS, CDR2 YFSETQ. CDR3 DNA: TGCGCCAGCAGCTTGGGGACTAGCGGGGGGCCGGTGGAGACCCAGTACTTC. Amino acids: CASSLGTSGGPVETQYF.

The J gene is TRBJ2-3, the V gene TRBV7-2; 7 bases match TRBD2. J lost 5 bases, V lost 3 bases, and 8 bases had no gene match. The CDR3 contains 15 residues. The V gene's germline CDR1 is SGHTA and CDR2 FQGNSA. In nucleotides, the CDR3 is TGTGCCAGCAGCTTTTCGAGCGGGAATGGAGATACGCAGTATTTT. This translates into CASSFSSGNGDTQYF.

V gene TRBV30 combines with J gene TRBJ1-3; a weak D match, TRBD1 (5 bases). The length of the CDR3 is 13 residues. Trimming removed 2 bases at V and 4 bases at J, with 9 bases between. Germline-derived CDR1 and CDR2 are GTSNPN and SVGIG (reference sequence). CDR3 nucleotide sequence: TGTGCCTGGAGTCAGGGTACAGGAAACACCATATATTTT. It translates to CAWSQGTGNTIYF.

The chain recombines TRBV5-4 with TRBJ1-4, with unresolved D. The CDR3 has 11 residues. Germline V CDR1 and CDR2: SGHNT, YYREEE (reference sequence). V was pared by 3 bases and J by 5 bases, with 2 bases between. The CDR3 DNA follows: TGTGCCAGCAGCTCAAATGAAAAACTGTTTTTT. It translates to CASSSNEKLFF.

CDR3 nucleotides: TGCGCCAGCAGCTTGCGGGCAGGGGGTATCACTGAAGCTTTCTTT. This translates into CASSLRAGGITEAFF. The J gene is TRBJ1-1, the V gene TRBV5-1, with 7 bases lining up with TRBD1. With V trimmed by 1 base and J by 4 bases, 7 bases remained unmatched. Germline lookup yields CDR1 SGHRS and CDR2 YFSETQ. This CDR3 spans 15 amino acids.

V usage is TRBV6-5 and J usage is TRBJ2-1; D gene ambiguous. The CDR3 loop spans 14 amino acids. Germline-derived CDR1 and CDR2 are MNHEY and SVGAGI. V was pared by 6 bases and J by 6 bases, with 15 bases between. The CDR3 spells CASSEEGAPNEQFF. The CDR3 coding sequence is TGTGCCAGCAGCGAGGAAGGAGCCCCCAATGAGCAGTTCTTC.

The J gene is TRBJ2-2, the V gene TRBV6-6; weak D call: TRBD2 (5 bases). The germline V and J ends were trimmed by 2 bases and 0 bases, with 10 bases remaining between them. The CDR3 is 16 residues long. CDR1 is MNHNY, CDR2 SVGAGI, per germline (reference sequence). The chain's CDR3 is CASSYLGGSNTGELFF. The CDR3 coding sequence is TGTGCCAGCAGTTACCTCGGAGGATCGAACACCGGGGAGCTGTTTTTT.